Shown below are 31 T cell receptor beta chains from a single sample sequenced in a study of response to subunit inactivated influenza vaccine. TCRdb itself ran the RT-PCR reads through MiXCR, one entry per CDR3 protein. The profile shows hundreds of thousands of distinct CDR3 sequences, about 14% of them singletons. Sample: PBMCs from blood, taken 14 to 15 days before vaccination. The origin of the receptors is a man aged 45-60 years who received an inactivated influenza vaccine.

The gene calls are TRBV20-1 and TRBJ1-1, with D possibly being TRBD1 (6 bases). CDR1 is DFQATT and CDR2 is SNEGSKA in the germline V gene (reference sequence). The V end lost 2 bases, the J end lost 6 bases, and 16 bases lay between the germline ends. CDR3 length: 14 residues. CDR3 amino acids: CSARFGGMVPEAFF. DNA of the CDR3: TGCAGTGCTAGATTTGGGGGCATGGTACCTGAAGCTTTCTTT.

The V gene is TRBV11-2, the J gene TRBJ2-1; TRBD2 agrees at 9 bases. This CDR3 is 20 amino acids long. Germline V gives CDR1 SGHAT, CDR2 FQNNGV. The ends lost 2 bases at V and 0 bases at J; junction bases unmatched: 14. This chain's CDR3 is CASSLFLRASGVSSYNEQFF. For the CDR3, the DNA is TGTGCCAGCAGCTTATTCCTACGGGCTAGCGGGGTGAGCTCCTACAATGAGCAGTTCTTC.

This clonotype occurred a few times. The J gene is TRBJ2-7, the V gene TRBV6-5, with D unclear. Germline V gene data show CDR1 as MNHEY and CDR2 as SVGAGI. The CDR3 has 12 amino acids. Trimming took off 4 bases at V and 5 bases at J, with 9 bases between the two ends. Here the CDR3 reads CASSSPPHEQYF. In nucleotides, the CDR3 is TGTGCCAGCAGTTCCCCCCCCCACGAGCAGTACTTC.

This clonotype was seen ten or more times. This chain links TRBV7-9 with TRBJ1-1; D is unresolved. The V end was cut by 8 bases, the J end by 9 bases, with 13 bases between. CDR3 size: 11 residues. Germline CDR1 SEHNR, CDR2 FQNEAQ (reference sequence). In DNA form, the CDR3 reads TGTGCCAGCGCTACCCAATGGAAAGCTTTCTTT. Its translation is CASATQWKAFF. The complete variable domain, with remaining parts taken from reference TRBV7-9 and TRBJ1-1, reads DTGVSQNPRHKITKRGQNVTFRCDPISEHNRLYWYRQTLGQGPEFLTYFQNEAQLEKSRLLSDRFSAERPKGSFSTLEIQRTEQGDSAMYLCASATQWKAFFGQGTRLTVV.

This clonotype appeared a few times. The V call is TRBV5-1, the J call TRBJ2-2, with D unresolved. V lost 2 bases, J lost 6 bases, and 5 bases lay in between. The CDR3 length is 12 residues. Germline loops: CDR1 SGHRS, CDR2 YFSETQ. As DNA, the CDR3 is TGCGCCAGCAGCTTTCCGTCCGGGGAGCTGTTTTTT. This gives the protein CASSFPSGELFF.

This clonotype appeared many times. V is TRBV6-2 or TRBV6-3 and J is TRBJ2-1; 14 bases agree with TRBD2. V lost 5 bases to trimming and J lost 8 bases; unmatched junction nucleotides: 5. Germline CDR1 and CDR2: MNHEY and SVGEGT. The CDR3 covers 15 residues. CDR3 region: CASSGTSGSVYEQFF. CDR3 in DNA: TGTGCCAGCAGTGGGACTAGCGGGAGTGTCTATGAGCAGTTCTTC.

This clonotype was seen only a few times. CDR3 in amino acids: CATSRDIYGYTF. CDR3 nucleotide sequence: TGTGCCACCAGCAGAGATATCTATGGCTACACCTTC. The chain couples TRBV15 to TRBJ1-2; no clear D gene. V was trimmed by 0 bases and J by 4 bases, leaving 3 bases between them. Germline assignment: CDR1 LNHNV and CDR2 YYDKDF (reference sequence). The CDR3 is made up of 12 amino acids. Full variable domain (remainder filled in from reference TRBV15 and TRBJ1-2): DAMVIQNPRYQVTQFGKPVTLSCSQTLNHNVMYWYQQKSSQAPKLLFHYYDKDFNNEADTPDNFQSRRPNTSFCFLDIRSPGLGDTAMYLCATSRDIYGYTFGSGTRLTVV.

The chain recombines TRBV12-3 or TRBV12-4 with TRBJ2-5; D is ambiguous. The CDR3 runs to 13 residues. Trimming shortened V by 3 bases and J by 0 bases, and 5 bases separated the two germline ends. CDR3 sequence (DNA): TGTGCCAGCAGTTTTTACAACCAAGAGACCCAGTACTTC. Residues: CASSFYNQETQYF.

The chain uses TRBV5-1 and TRBJ2-1; 10 bases align to TRBD2. This CDR3 is 15 amino acids long. V shed 3 bases and J 8 bases; nucleotides not matched to a gene: 8. The germline V gene encodes CDR1 SGHRS and CDR2 YFSETQ. This chain's CDR3 is CASSWGTGTSDEQFF. CDR3 coding DNA: TGCGCCAGCAGCTGGGGAACCGGGACTAGCGATGAGCAGTTCTTC.

This clonotype showed up many times. The chain uses TRBV12-3 or TRBV12-4 and TRBJ1-5; D remains ambiguous. Trimming cost V 7 bases and J 0 bases, with 7 bases left between them. The CDR3 has 13 amino acids. CDR3 DNA: TGTGCCAGCACGCAGTATAGCAATCAGCCCCAGCATTTT. Encoded protein: CASTQYSNQPQHF.

This rearrangement joins TRBV5-8 to TRBJ2-1; tentatively, D is TRBD1 (5 bases). CDR3 length: 17 residues. V was trimmed by 1 base and J by 4 bases, leaving 18 bases between them. Germline CDR1 SGHTS, CDR2 YDEGEE. For the CDR3, the DNA is TGTGCCAGCAGCTTGTACATTCGACAAGGGGTATACAATGAGCAGTTCTTC. It translates to CASSLYIRQGVYNEQFF.

V is TRBV27 and J is TRBJ1-1; tentatively, D is TRBD1 (6 bases). The CDR3 sequence is 15 residues long. Germline V CDR1 and CDR2: MNHEY, SMNVEV (reference sequence). V dropped 5 bases and J dropped 1 base, with 14 bases sitting between them. The DNA for the CDR3 is TGTGCCAGCAGTCTCTCCGGGACAAGGAACACTGAAGCTTTCTTT. Its protein product is CASSLSGTRNTEAFF.

This sequence joins TRBV3-1 and TRBJ1-1, with 7 bases lining up with TRBD1. Trimming cost V 1 base and J 4 bases; bases outside gene matches: 3. This CDR3 is built from 14 residues. Germline CDR1 and CDR2: LGHDT and YNNKEL (reference sequence). CDR3 protein: CASSQGPGGTEAFF. The CDR3 bases are TGTGCCAGCAGCCAAGGACCAGGGGGCACTGAAGCTTTCTTT.

This clonotype showed up many times. This chain joins TRBV6-2 or TRBV6-3 and TRBJ2-7; D is possibly TRBD1 or TRBD2 (5 bases each). V was shortened by 2 bases and J by 1 base, with 9 bases between the two germline ends. The CDR3 is 14 amino acids. The germline CDR1 and CDR2 sequences are MNHEY and SVGEGT. This chain's CDR3 is CASSYGGGSYEQYF. The CDR3 DNA reads TGTGCCAGCAGTTACGGTGGGGGTTCCTACGAGCAGTACTTC.

In its sample, this clonotype was seen a few times. The rearrangement joins TRBV5-1 to TRBJ1-4, with 7 bases fitting TRBD1. V lost 6 bases to trimming and J lost 1 base; unmatched junction nucleotides: 12. Germline assignment: CDR1 SGHRS and CDR2 YFSETQ. This CDR3 spans 17 amino acids. The CDR3 DNA sequence: TGCGCCAGCATTTTTTCGGGACAGCGTATAACTAATGAAAAACTGTTTTTT. It translates to CASIFSGQRITNEKLFF. The full variable domain, rest sourced from reference TRBV5-1 and TRBJ1-4, is KAGVTQTPRYLIKTRGQQVTLSCSPISGHRSVSWYQQTPGQGLQFLFEYFSETQRNKGNFPGRFSGRQFSNSRSEMNVSTLELGDSALYLCASIFSGQRITNEKLFFGSGTQLSVL.

This chain joins TRBV18 and TRBJ2-7, with unresolved D. V lost 3 bases and J lost 5, with 14 bases in between. Germline V CDR1 and CDR2: KGHSH, LQKENI. CDR3 length equals 14 residues. This chain's CDR3 is CASSPGTGLHEQYF. The CDR3 region has the DNA TGTGCCAGCTCACCCGGTACCGGATTACACGAGCAGTACTTC. Combining the CDR3 with reference TRBV18 and TRBJ2-7 gives the whole variable domain NAGVMQNPRHLVRRRGQEARLRCSPMKGHSHVYWYRQLPEEGLKFMVYLQKENIIDESGMPKERFSAEFPKEGPSILRIQQVVRGDSAAYFCASSPGTGLHEQYFGPGTRLTVT.

This clonotype has a count of ten or more. This sequence joins TRBV4-3 and TRBJ1-2, with D perhaps matching TRBD1 (5 bases). V was shortened by 0 bases and J by 5 bases, with 10 bases between the two germline ends. The CDR3 contains 14 residues. From germline, CDR1 is LGHNA and CDR2 YSLEER. The CDR3, as DNA: TGCGCCAGCAGCCAAGACAGGGTCCGGTATGGCTACACCTTC. Protein sequence: CASSQDRVRYGYTF.

This clonotype was observed once. A much larger clone is a single base away; this may be a read error. The chain uses TRBV11-2 and TRBJ2-3; 7 bases match TRBD2. This CDR3 contains 14 residues. Per germline, CDR1 SGHAT and CDR2 FQNNGV. Written as DNA, the CDR3 is TGTGCCAACAGCTTCCGACTAGCTCAAGATACGCAGTATTTT. Translated, it gives CANSFRLAQDTQYF.

This chain uses TRBV7-8 with TRBJ1-1; 9 positions match TRBD1. After removal of 1 base from V and 7 bases from J, the junction contained 13 bases not matched to a gene. Germline lookup yields CDR1 SGHVS and CDR2 FQNEAQ. CDR3 length: 17 residues. In nucleotides, the CDR3 is TGTGCCAGCAGCTTAGACCGGGACAGGGCTTTGTCTGGTGAAGCTTTCTTT. This encodes CASSLDRDRALSGEAFF.

The V call is TRBV5-5, the J call TRBJ1-5; no firm D call. Germline CDR1 SGHKS, CDR2 YYEKEE (reference sequence). Trimming took off 0 bases at V and 7 bases at J, with 11 bases between the two ends. This CDR3 is built from 14 residues. CDR3 residues: CASSLVEGGQPQHF. The CDR3 DNA reads as TGTGCCAGCAGCTTGGTGGAGGGCGGGCAGCCCCAGCATTTT. The variable domain in full, with the rest retrieved from reference TRBV5-5 and TRBJ1-5, is DAGVTQSPTHLIKTRGQQVTLRCSPISGHKSVSWYQQVLGQGPQFIFQYYEKEERGRGNFPDRFSARQFPNYSSELNVNALLLGDSALYLCASSLVEGGQPQHFGDGTRLSIL.

This chain joins TRBV5-1 and TRBJ2-3, with D unresolved. Trimming left V 1 base short and J 0 bases short, with 9 bases between. CDR1 is SGHRS and CDR2 is YFSETQ in the germline V gene. CDR3 length: 15 amino acids. The DNA of the CDR3 is TGCGCCAGCAGCTTGATATCTTCTAGCACAGATACGCAGTATTTT. This encodes CASSLISSSTDTQYF.

This clonotype was counted between two and nine times. V is TRBV5-1 and J is TRBJ1-1, with no clear D. With 0 bases removed from V and 6 bases from J, the gap between germline ends came to 9 bases. CDR1 is SGHRS, CDR2 YFSETQ, per germline. The CDR3 covers 13 residues. The CDR3 DNA is TGCGCCAGCAGCTTGGCCGCAAGGGCTGAAGCTTTCTTT. This codes for CASSLAARAEAFF.

This clonotype was seen a few times. The chain recombines TRBV14 with TRBJ2-7; either TRBD1 or TRBD2 may fit D (5 bases each). Per germline, CDR1 SGHDN and CDR2 FVKESK. The CDR3 spans 14 residues. The V gene lost 4 bases and the J gene lost 2 bases, with 12 bases spanning the gap. The CDR3 reads CASSPLRGAYEQYF. The CDR3, as DNA: TGTGCCAGCAGCCCCCTGAGGGGCGCCTACGAGCAGTACTTC.

V usage is TRBV7-8 and J usage is TRBJ2-2; 12 bases line up with TRBD2. CDR3 length: 18 residues. Trimming took 5 bases from V and 5 from J; bases not matched to a gene: 12. In germline, CDR1 is SGHVS, CDR2 FQNEAQ. Here the CDR3 DNA reads TGTGCCAGCAGCCGCCCGACTAGCGGGGGCGCTAAAACCGGGGAGCTGTTTTTT. Translating it yields CASSRPTSGGAKTGELFF.

This clonotype came up a few times. This rearrangement joins TRBV20-1 to TRBJ2-5; 8 bases fit TRBD1. After removal of 6 bases from V and 1 base from J, the junction contained 7 bases not matched to a gene. Per the germline V gene, CDR1 is DFQATT and CDR2 is SNEGSKA (reference sequence). The CDR3 is made up of 14 amino acids. CDR3 DNA sequence: TGCAGTGCCCGGAAGACAGGGGTCCAAGAGACCCAGTACTTC. Translation gives CSARKTGVQETQYF.

The genes are TRBV28 and TRBJ2-7, with D hard to call. The V end lost 3 bases, the J end lost 0 bases, and 15 bases lay between the germline ends. The CDR3 runs 16 residues. CDR1 is MDHEN, CDR2 SYDVKM, per germline. The DNA of the CDR3 is TGTGCCAGCAGTTTGGGCCATGCTCTCTTCTCCTACGAGCAGTACTTC. The encoded protein is CASSLGHALFSYEQYF.

This chain uses TRBV7-2 with TRBJ1-3, with a possible D match to TRBD1 (6 bases). Per the germline V gene, CDR1 is SGHTA and CDR2 is FQGNSA. The V end was cut by 4 bases, the J end by 0 bases, with 13 bases between. This CDR3 is built from 16 residues. The CDR3 bases are TGTGCCAGCAGCTACAGGGCCGTCAGCTCTGGAAACACCATATATTTT. Amino acid sequence: CASSYRAVSSGNTIYF.

This clonotype has a single count. The gene calls are TRBV24-1 and TRBJ2-7; perhaps TRBD2 as D (6 bases). V was shortened by 10 bases and J by 1 base, with 10 bases between the two germline ends. This CDR3 contains 12 residues. CDR1 and CDR2 from the germline V gene are KGHDR and SFDVKD. CDR3 residues: CATRGTSYEQYF. The CDR3 bases are TGTGCCACAAGAGGGACTTCCTACGAGCAGTACTTC.

This clonotype came up many times. The chain combines TRBV6-2 or TRBV6-3 with TRBJ2-7; D is ambiguous. Germline-derived CDR1 and CDR2 are MNHEY and SVGEGT. V lost 2 bases and J lost 3, with 20 bases in between. The CDR3 totals 17 residues. CDR3 nucleotides: TGTGCCAGCAGTTACGACCCGCGTGGTGTAAAGGACTACGAGCAGTACTTC. It yields the protein CASSYDPRGVKDYEQYF.

This clonotype was counted at least ten times. The chain has TRBV12-3 or TRBV12-4 and TRBJ2-5; the D gene is possibly TRBD2 (7 bases). This CDR3 region has 15 residues. The V and J ends lost 6 bases and 4 bases respectively, with 18 bases between them. The CDR3 DNA sequence: TGTGCCAGCAGGAAGGGGAGGGGGGCTGGAGAGACCCAGTACTTC. The encoded protein is CASRKGRGAGETQYF.

There are a few counts of this clonotype. The CDR3 loop reads CSATRTGRGTDTQYF. For the CDR3, the DNA is TGCAGTGCTACTCGGACAGGGAGGGGCACAGATACGCAGTATTTT. V is TRBV20-1 and J is TRBJ2-3; D is perhaps TRBD1 (8 bases). Germline CDR1 reads DFQATT; CDR2 reads SNEGSKA (reference sequence). The CDR3 sequence is 15 residues long. The V gene lost 4 bases and the J gene lost 1 base, with 15 bases spanning the gap.